Presented here are 5 T cell receptor beta chains from one specimen sequenced in a study of blood T cell repertoires in COVID-19. Sequencing used immunoSEQ multiplex PCR; TCRdb keeps in-frame clones, though not all of them. Of about 220,000 clones in the sample, approximately 80% were seen once. What was sequenced was peripheral blood. Receptors originate from a man aged 45-65 years with active or convalescent COVID-19.

The chain joins TRBV10-3 to TRBJ2-1; 7 bases map to TRBD2. This CDR3 has 14 residues. Germline CDR1 is ENHRY and CDR2 is SYGVKD. Losses at the gene ends were 4 bases for V and 8 bases for J; bases not matched to a gene: 8. The CDR3 DNA is TGTGCCATCAGTGTCTCCGGGGGGTCGGATGAGCAGTTCTTC. Translated, it gives CAISVSGGSDEQFF.

The rearrangement uses TRBV12-3 or TRBV12-4 and TRBJ1-4; TRBD1 is a possible D gene (5 bases). The CDR3 length is 12 residues. V was shortened by 3 bases and J by 8 bases, with 7 bases between the two germline ends. The CDR3 nucleotides read TGTGCCAGCAGTTTTAAGGGGGAAAAACTGTTTTTT. It encodes CASSFKGEKLFF.

The chain is built from TRBV15 and TRBJ1-2; 8 bases agree with TRBD1. CDR1 LNHNV and CDR2 YYDKDF come from the germline V gene (reference sequence). The J segment lost 4 bases and the V segment lost 1 base, leaving 8 bases of the junction unmatched. This CDR3 is built from 16 residues. In DNA form, the CDR3 reads TGTGCCACCAGCAGAGCGACGGCAGGGGGCTTCTATGGCTACACCTTC. It specifies CATSRATAGGFYGYTF.

In its sample, this clone was seen a few times. The chain employs TRBV3-1 (or the pseudogene TRBV3-2) and TRBJ2-1, with 11 bases identical to TRBD2. The CDR3 runs 15 residues. Trimming cost V 6 bases and J 4 bases; bases outside gene matches: 5. The germline CDR1 and CDR2 sequences are LGHDT and YNNKEL (reference sequence). The CDR3 nucleotides are TGTGCCAGCAGACAAACTAGCGGGAGATACAATGAGCAGTTCTTC. Translated, it gives CASRQTSGRYNEQFF.

The rearrangement joins TRBV5-1 to TRBJ1-6, with 7 bases identical to TRBD1. There are 15 residues in the CDR3. The V gene end was trimmed by 2 bases and the J gene end by 4 bases; junction bases not matched to a gene: 3. Germline-derived CDR1 and CDR2 are SGHRS and YFSETQ. The CDR3 region has the DNA TGCGCCAGCAGCTTCGGGACAGCTTATAATTCACCCCTCCACTTT. Translated, it gives CASSFGTAYNSPLHF.